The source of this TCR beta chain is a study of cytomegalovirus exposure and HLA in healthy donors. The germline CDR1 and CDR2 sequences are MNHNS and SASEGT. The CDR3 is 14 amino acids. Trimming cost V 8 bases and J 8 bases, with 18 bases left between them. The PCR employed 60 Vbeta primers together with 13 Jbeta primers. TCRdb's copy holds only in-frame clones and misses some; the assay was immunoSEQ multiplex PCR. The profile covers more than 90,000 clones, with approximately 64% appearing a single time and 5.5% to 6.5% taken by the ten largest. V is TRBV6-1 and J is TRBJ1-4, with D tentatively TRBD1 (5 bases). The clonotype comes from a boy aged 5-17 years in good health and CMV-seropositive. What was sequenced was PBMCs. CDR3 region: CASSRGGVGEKLFF. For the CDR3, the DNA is TGTGCCAGCTCCAGAGGAGGGGTTGGAGAAAAACTGTTTTTT.